The 31 T cell receptor beta chains given below trace back to one sample, sequenced in a study of blood T cell repertoires in COVID-19. Assay: immunoSEQ multiplex PCR; the TCRdb copy retains only in-frame clones and omits some. There are tens of thousands of clones in the sample; 70% to 90% occur only once, and less than 7% lies in the top ten. Sequenced sample: peripheral blood. These receptors originate from a woman aged 80 or over with active or convalescent COVID-19.

The rearrangement links TRBV11-2 to TRBJ1-4; D gene ambiguous. The germline CDR1 and CDR2 sequences are SGHAT and FQNNGV. The CDR3 has 13 residues. V was clipped by 0 bases and J by 9 bases, with 8 bases between them. The CDR3 is CASSLEEGKKLFF. In DNA, the CDR3 is TGTGCCAGCAGCTTAGAGGAGGGCAAAAAACTGTTTTTT.

V usage is TRBV7-9 and J usage is TRBJ1-6; the D gene is possibly TRBD1 (5 bases). This CDR3 is 15 amino acids long. V was trimmed by 3 bases and J by 5 bases, leaving 11 bases between them. Germline V gives CDR1 SEHNR, CDR2 FQNEAQ (reference sequence). DNA of the CDR3: TGTGCCAGCAGCTTGCCGACAGATAATAATTCACCCCTCCACTTT. It specifies CASSLPTDNNSPLHF.

This chain connects TRBV28 to TRBJ1-1; TRBD1 agrees at 9 bases. J gave up 6 bases and V 5 bases, and 7 bases lay outside the gene matches. Germline loops: CDR1 MDHEN, CDR2 SYDVKM. CDR3 size: 14 residues. Here the CDR3 reads CASSRDRVGAEAFF. DNA for the CDR3: TGTGCCAGCAGTAGGGACAGGGTGGGGGCTGAAGCTTTCTTT.

The gene calls are TRBV6-2 or TRBV6-3 and TRBJ2-3; D is perhaps TRBD2 (5 bases). Germline CDR1 MNHEY, CDR2 SVGEGT. V was trimmed by 10 bases and J by 3 bases, leaving 20 bases between them. The CDR3 runs 15 residues. The CDR3 reads CATTPSGFPTDTQYF. CDR3 sequence (DNA): TGTGCCACCACCCCCTCGGGATTTCCTACAGATACGCAGTATTTT.

V gene TRBV18 combines with J gene TRBJ1-2, with 8 bases aligning to TRBD1. Germline CDR1 and CDR2: KGHSH and LQKENI. V was pared by 4 bases and J by 0 bases, with 7 bases of the junction left unmatched. The CDR3 is 16 amino acids. CDR3 in DNA: TGTGCCAGCTCACGTGATCCGGGACAGGCTAACTATGGCTACACCTTC. It specifies CASSRDPGQANYGYTF.

The chain couples TRBV2 to TRBJ2-1; TRBD2 matches at 7 bases. Germline assignment: CDR1 SNHLY and CDR2 FYNNEI. J gave up 3 bases and V 0 bases, and 2 bases lay outside the gene matches. CDR3 length: 15 amino acids. The CDR3 here is CASSEAVAGYNEQFF. The CDR3 nucleotides are TGTGCCAGCAGTGAAGCAGTAGCGGGCTACAATGAGCAGTTCTTC. Looking up the rest from reference TRBV2 and TRBJ2-1 gives the full variable domain: EPEVTQTPSHQVTQMGQEVILRCVPISNHLYFYWYRQILGQKVEFLVSFYNNEISEKSEIFDDQFSVERPDGSNFTLKIRSTKLEDSAMYFCASSEAVAGYNEQFFGPGTRLTVL.

This rearrangement joins TRBV19 to TRBJ2-1; 9 bases map to TRBD2. The germline gives CDR1 LNHDA, CDR2 SQIVND (reference sequence). The V gene end was trimmed by 1 base and the J gene end by 5 bases; junction bases not matched to a gene: 9. The CDR3 contains 17 residues. The CDR3 coding sequence is TGTGCCAGTAGTATAGCGCTCGGGCTAGCGGGGAACAATGAGCAGTTCTTC. This codes for CASSIALGLAGNNEQFF.

The V call is TRBV6-6, the J call TRBJ2-3; 10 bases agree with TRBD1. CDR3 size: 16 residues. The germline gives CDR1 MNHNY, CDR2 SVGAGI (reference sequence). V lost 5 bases, J lost 2 bases, and 7 bases stayed unmatched. The CDR3 loop reads CASSRTGQGYTDTQYF. The CDR3, as DNA: TGTGCCAGCAGTCGCACGGGACAGGGGTACACAGATACGCAGTATTTT.

V is TRBV2 and J is TRBJ2-5; 9 nucleotides line up with TRBD1. This CDR3 has 14 amino acids. CDR1 and CDR2 from the germline V gene are SNHLY and FYNNEI. The V segment lost 4 bases and the J segment 4 bases; nucleotides outside the gene matches: 4. CDR3: CASSVGQGLETQYF. CDR3 nucleotides: TGTGCCAGCAGTGTAGGACAGGGGTTAGAGACCCAGTACTTC.

The rearrangement joins TRBV20-1 to TRBJ2-3; TRBD1 agrees at 8 bases. The germline V gene has CDR1 DFQATT and CDR2 SNEGSKA (reference sequence). The CDR3 sequence is 15 residues long. V trimming: 3 bases; J trimming: 4 bases; junction bases outside the gene matches: 9. The CDR3, as DNA: TGCAGTGCTAGTCTGGTGACAGGGGAGGCAGATACGCAGTATTTT. It is translated as CSASLVTGEADTQYF.

V and J are TRBV5-1 and TRBJ2-1; TRBD1 aligns across 8 bases. CDR3 length: 15 residues. Trimming cost V 3 bases and J 5 bases; bases outside gene matches: 7. The V gene's germline CDR1 is SGHRS and CDR2 YFSETQ. CDR3 residues: CASSSPGQENNEQFF. In DNA, the CDR3 is TGCGCCAGCAGCTCCCCGGGACAGGAGAACAATGAGCAGTTCTTC.

The chain has TRBV7-5 and TRBJ2-7; the table's D call of TRBD1 was not tested on the DNA. TRBV7-5 is a known pseudogene. The CDR3 is 20 residues long. The CDR3 reads CARSYSSAGTGDFTHYEQYF. The CDR3 region has the DNA TGTGCCAGAAGCTATTCGTCCGCCGGGACAGGGGACTTTACTCACTACGAGCAGTACTTC.

This chain uses TRBV7-8 with TRBJ2-7; 11 bases agree with TRBD1. The CDR3 length is 15 residues. Per the germline V gene, CDR1 is SGHVS and CDR2 is FQNEAQ. J lost 3 bases, V lost 5 bases, and 6 bases had no gene match. The CDR3 is CASSPGTGGGYEQYF. In nucleotides, the CDR3 is TGTGCCAGCAGCCCGGGGACAGGGGGAGGCTACGAGCAGTACTTC.

The chain employs TRBV6-6 and TRBJ1-5; the match to TRBD1 covers 7 bases. Losses at the gene ends were 2 bases for V and 1 base for J; bases not matched to a gene: 2. CDR3 length equals 15 residues. CDR1 MNHNY and CDR2 SVGAGI come from the germline V gene (reference sequence). CDR3 loop: CASSYHRGSNQPQHF. CDR3 coding DNA: TGTGCCAGCAGTTACCACAGGGGAAGCAATCAGCCCCAGCATTTT.

This chain uses TRBV21-1 with TRBJ2-7; TRBD2, the D gene given by the table, was not confirmed from the DNA. TRBV21-1 is described as a pseudogene. The CDR3 has 14 amino acids. CDR3 in amino acids: CASSKRLAVYEQYF. The DNA of the CDR3 is TGTGCCAGCAGCAAGAGACTAGCGGTTTACGAGCAGTACTTC.

The rearrangement links TRBV19 to TRBJ1-6; possibly TRBD1 for D (6 bases). CDR3 length: 16 residues. Trimming stripped 3 bases from V and 1 base from J, with 10 bases between. Per germline, CDR1 LNHDA and CDR2 SQIVND (reference sequence). The CDR3 DNA sequence: TGTGCCAGTAGTATGAGGACAGCTTCCTATAATTCACCCCTCCACTTT. Translated, it gives CASSMRTASYNSPLHF. Supplemented by reference TRBV19 and TRBJ1-6, the full variable domain reads DGGITQSPKYLFRKEGQNVTLSCEQNLNHDAMYWYRQDPGQGLRLIYYSQIVNDFQKGDIAEGYSVSREKKESFPLTVTSAQKNPTAFYLCASSMRTASYNSPLHFGNGTRLTVT.

The V call is TRBV7-2, the J call TRBJ2-7; TRBD2 agrees at 9 bases. Looked up from germline, CDR1 is SGHTA and CDR2 is FQGNSA. The CDR3 runs to 15 residues. With 5 bases clipped from V and 3 bases from J, the junction kept 8 bases outside the gene matches. The CDR3: CASSPRASGIYEQYF. The DNA for the CDR3 is TGTGCCAGCAGCCCTAGGGCTAGCGGGATCTACGAGCAGTACTTC.

The chain joins TRBV7-8 to TRBJ1-6; TRBD1 is a possible D gene (5 bases). The V gene's germline CDR1 is SGHVS and CDR2 FQNEAQ. The CDR3 spans 17 residues. V was shortened by 5 bases and J by 2 bases, with 16 bases between the two germline ends. The CDR3 sequence: CASSRTGVGTYNSPLHF. The CDR3 DNA is TGTGCCAGCAGCCGCACAGGCGTGGGCACCTATAATTCACCCCTCCACTTT.

The V call is TRBV5-8, the J call TRBJ2-3, with 11 bases fitting TRBD1. This CDR3 contains 14 residues. V lost 7 bases to trimming and J lost 8 bases; unmatched junction nucleotides: 9. Germline values: CDR1 SGHTS, CDR2 YDEGEE. CDR3 sequence (DNA): TGTGCCAGCCCAGAGGACAGGGGGCTTGGTACGCAGTATTTT. It translates to CASPEDRGLGTQYF.

The rearrangement uses TRBV7-8 and TRBJ1-5; a possible D gene is TRBD1 (5 bases). Trimming took 4 bases from V and 4 from J, leaving 17 bases between them. This CDR3 contains 16 residues. Germline CDR1 is SGHVS and CDR2 is FQNEAQ. CDR3: CASSSITWGGNQPQHF. CDR3 in DNA: TGTGCCAGCAGCTCGATCACCTGGGGGGGGAATCAGCCCCAGCATTTT. Together with reference TRBV7-8 and TRBJ1-5, the CDR3 gives the full variable domain: GAGVSQSPRYKVAKRGQDVALRCDPISGHVSLFWYQQALGQGPEFLTYFQNEAQLDKSGLPSDRFFAERPEGSVSTLKIQRTQQEDSAVYLCASSSITWGGNQPQHFGDGTRLSIL.

The rearrangement uses TRBV6-5 and TRBJ1-4; 8 nucleotides match TRBD1. V dropped 6 bases and J dropped 5; count of bases not matched to a gene: 2. Germline loops: CDR1 MNHEY, CDR2 SVGAGI. This CDR3 spans 13 amino acids. CDR3 bases: TGTGCCAGCAGACAGGGGGGAAATGAAAAACTGTTTTTT. It specifies CASRQGGNEKLFF.

This chain joins TRBV29-1 and TRBJ2-7; tentatively, D is TRBD1 (5 bases). Trimming left V 4 bases short and J 3 bases short, with 13 bases between. The CDR3 consists of 13 residues. Per the germline V gene, CDR1 is SQVTM and CDR2 is ANQGSEA. The DNA of the CDR3 is TGCAGCGTTGTCCCAGGGATTCTCTACGAGCAGTACTTC. This translates into CSVVPGILYEQYF.

The chain couples TRBV5-4 to TRBJ2-5; D call uncertain. The CDR3 loop spans 13 amino acids. Trimming removed 3 bases at V and 5 bases at J, with 11 bases between. Per the germline V gene, CDR1 is SGHNT and CDR2 is YYREEE (reference sequence). The DNA of the CDR3 is TGTGCCAGCAGCTCCGACCCGCGGGAGACCCAGTACTTC. It yields the protein CASSSDPRETQYF.

V usage is TRBV7-9 and J usage is TRBJ2-4; 8 bases align to TRBD1. The CDR3 runs to 17 residues. CDR1 is SEHNR and CDR2 is FQNEAQ in the germline V gene (reference sequence). Trimming took 2 bases from V and 0 from J; bases not matched to a gene: 6. The CDR3 loop reads CASSLWGQDLAKNIQYF. Here the CDR3 DNA reads TGTGCCAGCAGCTTATGGGGACAGGATCTAGCCAAAAACATTCAGTACTTC.

The DNA for the CDR3 is TGTGCCACCCAGACTAGCGGGCCTAGCTCCTACAATGAGCAGTTCTTC. Protein sequence: CATQTSGPSSYNEQFF. The J gene is TRBJ2-1, the V gene TRBV19; 10 bases agree with TRBD2. Germline-derived CDR1 and CDR2 are LNHDA and SQIVND (reference sequence). With 10 bases clipped from V and 0 bases from J, the junction kept 9 bases outside the gene matches. CDR3 length: 16 amino acids.

The chain combines TRBV28 with TRBJ1-5; D not resolved. V lost 2 bases to trimming and J lost 0 bases, with 14 bases between them. This CDR3 contains 17 residues. Germline-derived CDR1 and CDR2 are MDHEN and SYDVKM. The CDR3 loop is CASSLPPRVRSNQPQHF. The DNA for the CDR3 is TGTGCCAGCAGTTTACCCCCGCGGGTCCGTAGCAATCAGCCCCAGCATTTT.

This chain links TRBV28 with TRBJ1-2, with TRBD1 matching over 7 bases. CDR1 is MDHEN, CDR2 SYDVKM, per germline. V was clipped by 2 bases and J by 7 bases; unmatched bases: 10. CDR3 length equals 15 residues. For the CDR3, the DNA is TGTGCCAGCAGTTTAAAGTTTACAGGGGCAGGTGGCTACACCTTC. Translation gives CASSLKFTGAGGYTF.

The CDR3 bases are TGTGCCAGCAGTGGATCAAGGGGGAATGGCTACACCTTC. It translates to CASSGSRGNGYTF. The chain links TRBV2 to TRBJ1-2; perhaps TRBD1 as D (6 bases). The germline gives CDR1 SNHLY, CDR2 FYNNEI. This CDR3 is 13 amino acids long. Trimming took off 4 bases at V and 6 bases at J, with 12 bases between the two ends.

The V gene is TRBV19, the J gene TRBJ2-1; TRBD2 matches at 7 bases. This CDR3 spans 16 amino acids. Per germline, CDR1 LNHDA and CDR2 SQIVND (reference sequence). With V trimmed by 7 bases and J by 4 bases, 13 bases remained unmatched. CDR3 nucleotide sequence: TGTGCCAGTAAGGTGTTGGGGGGAGCGGGGTACAATGAGCAGTTCTTC. Its translation: CASKVLGGAGYNEQFF.

The CDR3 DNA sequence: TGCGCCAGCAGCTTTTCTTCAGATACGCAGTATTTT. It yields the protein CASSFSSDTQYF. The chain couples TRBV5-1 to TRBJ2-3; D gene ambiguous. V shed 2 bases and J shed 4 bases, with 5 bases lying between them. The CDR3 has 12 residues. CDR1 is SGHRS, CDR2 YFSETQ, per germline.

This rearrangement joins TRBV3-1 (or the pseudogene TRBV3-2) to TRBJ2-1; 15 positions match TRBD2. This CDR3 spans 15 amino acids. With V trimmed by 3 bases and J by 7 bases, 1 base remained unmatched. Germline V gene sequence: CDR1 LGHDT, CDR2 YNNKEL (reference sequence). The CDR3 nucleotides are TGTGCCAGCAGCCAGGGGACTAGCGGGAGGAATGAGCAGTTCTTC. This codes for CASSQGTSGRNEQFF.